This TCR beta chain derives from a study of T cells expressing NK-cell markers. Remarks on this clonotype: Antigen: not known.

Germline V gives CDR1 MGHRA, CDR2 YSYEKL. The CDR3 is 14 amino acids. Whole-study findings and limits: The same clonotypes also predominated in the CD3+CD56-NKG2C+ fraction of several donors. Dominant NKG2C+ clonotypes in 5 or 6 donors made up about 1.0-8% of CD8+ T cells. Whether expanded NKG2C+ T cell clones were HCMV specific stayed uncertain.

Researchers built TCR beta cDNA using 5'RACE template switching with UMIs. TCRdb reanalyzed the 5' RACE reads, giving one entry per CDR3 protein sequence and no DNA. The sample table sets out about 180,000 distinct CDR3 sequences. The clonotype originates from a man aged 18-75 years in good health. Sequencing input: blood T cells: a sorted CD56 or NKG2C T cell subset, CD4+ or CD8+ T cells, or bulk PBMC T cells (not recorded which). This rearrangement joins TRBV4-1 to TRBJ2-7. The chain's CDR3 is CASSQVRTTYEQYF.